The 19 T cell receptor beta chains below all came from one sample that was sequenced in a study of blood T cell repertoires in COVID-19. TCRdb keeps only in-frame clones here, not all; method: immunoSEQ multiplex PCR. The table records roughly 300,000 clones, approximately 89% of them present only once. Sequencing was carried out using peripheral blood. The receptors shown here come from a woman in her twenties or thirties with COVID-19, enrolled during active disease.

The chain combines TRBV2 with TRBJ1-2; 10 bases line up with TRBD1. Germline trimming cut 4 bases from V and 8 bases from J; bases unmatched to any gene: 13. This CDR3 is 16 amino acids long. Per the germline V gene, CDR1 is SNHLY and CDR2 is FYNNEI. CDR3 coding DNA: TGTGCCAGCAGTGCCCAAAGGGACAGGGGTGGTGAGGGCTACACCTTC. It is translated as CASSAQRDRGGEGYTF.

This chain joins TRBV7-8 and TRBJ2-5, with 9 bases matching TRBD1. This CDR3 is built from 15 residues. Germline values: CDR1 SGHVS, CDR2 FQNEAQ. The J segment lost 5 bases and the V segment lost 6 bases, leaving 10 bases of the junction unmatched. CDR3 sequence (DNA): TGTGCCAGCAGGCGAAAGAGGACAGGGGTGGAGACCCAGTACTTC. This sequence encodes CASRRKRTGVETQYF.

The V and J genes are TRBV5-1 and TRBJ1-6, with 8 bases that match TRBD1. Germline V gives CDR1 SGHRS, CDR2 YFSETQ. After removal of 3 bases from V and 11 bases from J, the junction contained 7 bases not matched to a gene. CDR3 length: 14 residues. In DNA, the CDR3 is TGCGCCAGCAGCTCATCAGGGGGCTGGACACCCCTCCACTTT. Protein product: CASSSSGGWTPLHF.

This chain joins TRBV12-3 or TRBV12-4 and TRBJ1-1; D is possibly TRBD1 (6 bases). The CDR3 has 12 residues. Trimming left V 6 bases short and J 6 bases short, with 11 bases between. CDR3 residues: CASSPQGAEAFF. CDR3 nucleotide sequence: TGTGCCAGCAGCCCACAGGGCGCTGAAGCTTTCTTT.

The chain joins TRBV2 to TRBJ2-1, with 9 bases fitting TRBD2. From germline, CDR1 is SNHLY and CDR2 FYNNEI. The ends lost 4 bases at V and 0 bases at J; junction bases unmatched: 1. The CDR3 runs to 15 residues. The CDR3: CASSGTSVSYNEQFF. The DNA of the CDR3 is TGTGCCAGCAGTGGGACTAGCGTCTCCTACAATGAGCAGTTCTTC. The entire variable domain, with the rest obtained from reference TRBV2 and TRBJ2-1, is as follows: EPEVTQTPSHQVTQMGQEVILRCVPISNHLYFYWYRQILGQKVEFLVSFYNNEISEKSEIFDDQFSVERPDGSNFTLKIRSTKLEDSAMYFCASSGTSVSYNEQFFGPGTRLTVL.

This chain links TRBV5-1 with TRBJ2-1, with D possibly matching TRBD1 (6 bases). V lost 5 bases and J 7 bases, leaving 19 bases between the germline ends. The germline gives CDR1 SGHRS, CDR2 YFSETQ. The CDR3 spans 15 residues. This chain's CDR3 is CASRQGNSVGNEQFF. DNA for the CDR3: TGCGCCAGCAGACAGGGAAATTCCGTGGGGAATGAGCAGTTCTTC. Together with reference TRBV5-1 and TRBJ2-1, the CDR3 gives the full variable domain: KAGVTQTPRYLIKTRGQQVTLSCSPISGHRSVSWYQQTPGQGLQFLFEYFSETQRNKGNFPGRFSGRQFSNSRSEMNVSTLELGDSALYLCASRQGNSVGNEQFFGPGTRLTVL.

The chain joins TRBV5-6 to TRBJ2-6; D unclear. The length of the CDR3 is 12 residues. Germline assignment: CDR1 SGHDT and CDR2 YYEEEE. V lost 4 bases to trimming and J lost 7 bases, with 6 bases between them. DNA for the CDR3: TGTGCCAGCAGCCGGGTTGCCAACGTCCTGACTTTC. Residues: CASSRVANVLTF.

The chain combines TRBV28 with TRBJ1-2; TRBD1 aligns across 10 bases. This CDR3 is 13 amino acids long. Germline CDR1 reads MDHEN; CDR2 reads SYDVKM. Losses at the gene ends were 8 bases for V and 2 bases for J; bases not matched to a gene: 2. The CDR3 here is CASLDRGNYGYTF. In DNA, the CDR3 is TGTGCCAGCCTGGACAGGGGGAACTATGGCTACACCTTC.

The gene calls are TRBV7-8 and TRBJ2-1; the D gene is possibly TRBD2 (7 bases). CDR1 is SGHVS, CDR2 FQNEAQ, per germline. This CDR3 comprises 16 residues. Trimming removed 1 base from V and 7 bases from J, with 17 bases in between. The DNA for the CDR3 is TGTGCCAGCAGCTTAGGGTCCTGGGGGGGCCCGAATGAGCAGTTCTTC. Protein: CASSLGSWGGPNEQFF.

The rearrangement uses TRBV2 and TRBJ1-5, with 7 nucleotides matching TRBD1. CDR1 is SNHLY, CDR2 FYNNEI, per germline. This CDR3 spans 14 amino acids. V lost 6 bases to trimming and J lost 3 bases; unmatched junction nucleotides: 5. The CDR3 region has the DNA TGTGCCAGCAGACAACAGGGGTCCAATCAGCCCCAGCATTTT. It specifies CASRQQGSNQPQHF.

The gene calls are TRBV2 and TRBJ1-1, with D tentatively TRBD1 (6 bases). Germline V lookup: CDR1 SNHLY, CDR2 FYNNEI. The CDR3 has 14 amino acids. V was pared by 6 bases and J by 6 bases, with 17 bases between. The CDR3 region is CASSPQGGASEAFF. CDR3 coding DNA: TGTGCCAGCAGCCCACAGGGCGGCGCTTCTGAAGCTTTCTTT.

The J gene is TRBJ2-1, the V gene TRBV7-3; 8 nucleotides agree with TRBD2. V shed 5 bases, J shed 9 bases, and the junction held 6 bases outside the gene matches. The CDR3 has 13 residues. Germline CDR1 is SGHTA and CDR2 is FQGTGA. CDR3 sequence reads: CASSRGLAFEQFF. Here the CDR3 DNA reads TGTGCCAGCAGCCGCGGACTAGCCTTTGAGCAGTTCTTC. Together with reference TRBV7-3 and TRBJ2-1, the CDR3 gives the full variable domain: GAGVSQTPSNKVTEKGKYVELRCDPISGHTALYWYRQSLGQGPEFLIYFQGTGAADDSGLPNDRFFAVRPEGSVSTLKIQRTERGDSAVYLCASSRGLAFEQFFGPGTRLTVL.

CDR3 sequence (DNA): TGTGCCAGCAGCTTGGGAGGCGGAGGCCCTAACACTGAAGCTTTCTTT. Its protein is CASSLGGGGPNTEAFF. The chain employs TRBV5-4 and TRBJ1-1; no clear D gene. The CDR3 runs to 16 residues. V was cut by 0 bases and J by 2 bases, with 14 bases left in between. Germline CDR1 SGHNT, CDR2 YYREEE (reference sequence).

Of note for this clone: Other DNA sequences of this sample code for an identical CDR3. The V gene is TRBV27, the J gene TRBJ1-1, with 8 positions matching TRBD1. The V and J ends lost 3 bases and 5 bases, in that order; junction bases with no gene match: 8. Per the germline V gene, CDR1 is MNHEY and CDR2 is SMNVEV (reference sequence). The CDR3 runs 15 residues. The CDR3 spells CASSLGGQGYTEAFF. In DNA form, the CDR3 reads TGTGCCAGCAGTTTGGGTGGACAGGGTTATACTGAAGCTTTCTTT.

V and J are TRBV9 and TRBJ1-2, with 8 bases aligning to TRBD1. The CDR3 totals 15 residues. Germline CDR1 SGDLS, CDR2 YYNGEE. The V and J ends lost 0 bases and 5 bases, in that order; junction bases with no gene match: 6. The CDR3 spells CASSVARQGAYGYTF. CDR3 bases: TGTGCCAGCAGCGTAGCTCGGCAGGGGGCTTATGGCTACACCTTC. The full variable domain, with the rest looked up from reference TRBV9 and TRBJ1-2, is DSGVTQTPKHLITATGQRVTLRCSPRSGDLSVYWYQQSLDQGLQFLIQYYNGEERAKGNILERFSAQQFPDLHSELNLSSLELGDSALYFCASSVARQGAYGYTFGSGTRLTVV.

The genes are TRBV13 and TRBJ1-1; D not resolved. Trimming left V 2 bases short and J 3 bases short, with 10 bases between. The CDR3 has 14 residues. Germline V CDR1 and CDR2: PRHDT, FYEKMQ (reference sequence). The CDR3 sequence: CASSLRSRDTEAFF. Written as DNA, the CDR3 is TGTGCCAGCAGCTTACGGTCGAGGGACACTGAAGCTTTCTTT.

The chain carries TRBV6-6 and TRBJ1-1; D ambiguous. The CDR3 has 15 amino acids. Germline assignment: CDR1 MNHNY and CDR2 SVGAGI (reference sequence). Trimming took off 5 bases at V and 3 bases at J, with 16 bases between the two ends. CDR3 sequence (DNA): TGTGCCAGCAGTCCCCTATCCGGAGGTGACACTGAAGCTTTCTTT. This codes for CASSPLSGGDTEAFF.

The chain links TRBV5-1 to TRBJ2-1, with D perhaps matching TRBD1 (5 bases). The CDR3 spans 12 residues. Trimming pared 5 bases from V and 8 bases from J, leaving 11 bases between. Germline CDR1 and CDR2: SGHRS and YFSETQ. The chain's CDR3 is CASRGRVDEQFF. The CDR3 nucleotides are TGCGCCAGCAGAGGCAGGGTCGATGAGCAGTTCTTC.

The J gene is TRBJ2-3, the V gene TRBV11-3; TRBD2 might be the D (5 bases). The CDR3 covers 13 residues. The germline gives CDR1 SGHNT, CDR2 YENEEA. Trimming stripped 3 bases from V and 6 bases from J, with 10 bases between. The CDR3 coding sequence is TGTGCCAGCAGCTTGGCTAGCTTGGATACGCAGTATTTT. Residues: CASSLASLDTQYF.